The rows below give T cell receptor beta chains drawn from one sample of a study of blood T cells in healthy people across ages. From the 5' RACE reads, TCRdb called clonotypes with MiXCR, one entry per CDR3 protein. Of about 1.4 million distinct CDR3 sequences listed, roughly 59% are singletons. The sequencing input was blood. The receptors were gathered from a man aged 18-30 years in good health. Each CDR3 is given with its conserved first and last residue. D genes are given only for firm matches. Where a row states a size, it is once, few, many or the class of an expanded clone; other rows omit it.

D gene: .
V gene: TRBV5-1
CDR3 length: 16
clone size: once
J gene: TRBJ2-7
CDR3 DNA: TGCGCCAGCAGCTTGGATTCCGGGACGGGCCGATACGAGCAGTACTTC
CDR3 protein: CASSLDSGTGRYEQYF

D gene: .
V gene: TRBV13
CDR3 length: 14
clone size: .
J gene: TRBJ2-1
CDR3 DNA: TGTGCCAGCGCGGAGGCGGGCCCATACAATGAGCAGTTCTTC
CDR3 protein: CASAEAGPYNEQFF

D gene: .
V gene: TRBV4-1
CDR3 length: 15
clone size: .
J gene: TRBJ2-7
CDR3 DNA: TGCGCCAGCAGCCAACAATCGGGACTGCTCTACGAGCAGTACTTC
CDR3 protein: CASSQQSGLLYEQYF

D gene: .
V gene: TRBV10-3
CDR3 length: 17
clone size: .
J gene: TRBJ1-1
CDR3 DNA: TGTGCCATCAGTGTGAGTCGGCTGAGACGGCAGAACACTGAAGCTTTCTTT
CDR3 protein: CAISVSRLRRQNTEAFF

D gene: .
V gene: TRBV12-3/TRBV12-4
CDR3 length: 15
clone size: .
J gene: TRBJ2-2
CDR3 DNA: TGTGCCAGCAGAACCCTTACGGATAACACCGGGGAGCTGTTTTTT
CDR3 protein: CASRTLTDNTGELFF

D gene: .
V gene: TRBV5-1
CDR3 length: 14
clone size: .
J gene: TRBJ1-1
CDR3 DNA: TGCGCCAGCGGGGCAGGGGCCGCGAGAACTGAAGCTTTCTTT
CDR3 protein: CASGAGAARTEAFF

D gene: TRBD1
V gene: TRBV6-5
CDR3 length: 13
clone size: few
J gene: TRBJ1-2
CDR3 DNA: TGTGCCAGCAGCGCCACAGGGGAGAGTGGCTACACCTTC
CDR3 protein: CASSATGESGYTF

D gene: .
V gene: TRBV27
CDR3 length: 14
clone size: .
J gene: TRBJ2-1
CDR3 DNA: TGTGCCAGCCATCCGGGCGGCGCTCCCTACGAGCAGTTCTTC
CDR3 protein: CASHPGGAPYEQFF

D gene: .
V gene: TRBV29-1
CDR3 length: 11
clone size: .
J gene: TRBJ2-1
CDR3 DNA: TGCAGCGTTGAGGCTCACAATGAGCAGTTCTTC
CDR3 protein: CSVEAHNEQFF

D gene: .
V gene: TRBV6-6
CDR3 length: 16
clone size: .
J gene: TRBJ2-1
CDR3 DNA: TGTGCCAGCTTCGCAGAGGCAAGCGGCTCCTACAATGAGCAGTTCTTC
CDR3 protein: CASFAEASGSYNEQFF

D gene: .
V gene: TRBV5-1
CDR3 length: 14
clone size: few
J gene: TRBJ2-3
CDR3 DNA: TGCGCCAGCAGCTCGACCTCTCGAGAAAATACGCAGTATTTT
CDR3 protein: CASSSTSRENTQYF

D gene: .
V gene: TRBV28
CDR3 length: 13
clone size: few
J gene: TRBJ1-2
CDR3 DNA: TGTGCCAGCAGGGTAACAGCTCTCTATGGCTACACCTTC
CDR3 protein: CASRVTALYGYTF

D gene: .
V gene: TRBV15
CDR3 length: 14
clone size: few
J gene: TRBJ1-2
CDR3 DNA: TGTGCCACCAGCAGAGATCGGGAAGGAAATGGCTACACCTTC
CDR3 protein: CATSRDREGNGYTF

D gene: .
V gene: TRBV2
CDR3 length: 15
clone size: .
J gene: TRBJ2-2
CDR3 DNA: TGTGCCAGCAGGTTTCAGGGCGGTGGGACCGGGGAGCTGTTTTTT
CDR3 protein: CASRFQGGGTGELFF

D gene: TRBD1
V gene: TRBV29-1
CDR3 length: 15
clone size: .
J gene: TRBJ1-2
CDR3 DNA: TGCAGCGTTGGTTTGACAGGGGGCTTTTACAATGGCTACACCTTC
CDR3 protein: CSVGLTGGFYNGYTF

D gene: .
V gene: TRBV20-1
CDR3 length: 9
clone size: once
J gene: TRBJ1-1
CDR3 DNA: TGCAGTGCTGGTGGTGAAGCTTTCTTT
CDR3 protein: CSAGGEAFF

D gene: .
V gene: TRBV20-1
CDR3 length: 13
clone size: .
J gene: TRBJ2-1
CDR3 DNA: TGCAGTGCTAGAGAAGCAGTTCACAATGAGCAGTTCTTC
CDR3 protein: CSAREAVHNEQFF

D gene: .
V gene: TRBV4-3
CDR3 length: 14
clone size: .
J gene: TRBJ1-1
CDR3 DNA: TGCGCCAGCAGCCAAGATGTAACGAACACTGAAGCTTTCTTT
CDR3 protein: CASSQDVTNTEAFF

D gene: .
V gene: TRBV20-1
CDR3 length: 14
clone size: .
J gene: TRBJ2-7
CDR3 DNA: TGCAGTGCTAGAGATCATACGGGAGCCTACGAGCAGTACTTC
CDR3 protein: CSARDHTGAYEQYF

D gene: TRBD2
V gene: TRBV20-1
CDR3 length: 15
clone size: .
J gene: TRBJ2-5
CDR3 DNA: TGCAGTGCTAAACTAGCGGGGGGGCAGGGCCAGACCCAGTACTTC
CDR3 protein: CSAKLAGGQGQTQYF

D gene: TRBD2
V gene: TRBV6-5
CDR3 length: 16
clone size: once
J gene: TRBJ2-1
CDR3 DNA: TGTGCCAGCAGTACCACTAGCGGGAGTACCTACAATGAGCAGTTCTTC
CDR3 protein: CASSTTSGSTYNEQFF

D gene: .
V gene: TRBV11-2
CDR3 length: 14
clone size: .
J gene: TRBJ2-3
CDR3 DNA: TGTGCCAGCAACACCGGGACCGGAACAGATACGCAGTATTTT
CDR3 protein: CASNTGTGTDTQYF

D gene: .
V gene: TRBV20-1
CDR3 length: 13
clone size: few
J gene: TRBJ1-5
CDR3 DNA: TGCAGTGCTAGTGGCCGGAGCAATCAGCCCCAGCATTTT
CDR3 protein: CSASGRSNQPQHF

D gene: TRBD1
V gene: TRBV29-1
CDR3 length: 15
clone size: .
J gene: TRBJ2-2
CDR3 DNA: TGCAGCGTTGGAGGGCCCTCAGGGGGCACCGGGGAGCTGTTTTTT
CDR3 protein: CSVGGPSGGTGELFF

D gene: .
V gene: TRBV25-1
CDR3 length: 13
clone size: .
J gene: TRBJ2-7
CDR3 DNA: TGTGCCAGCAACCCCGACAACTCCTACGAGCAGTACTTC
CDR3 protein: CASNPDNSYEQYF

D gene: .
V gene: TRBV7-2
CDR3 length: 14
clone size: once
J gene: TRBJ2-7
CDR3 DNA: TGTGCCAGCAGCGCTCAAGGACAGAACTACGAGCAGTACTTC
CDR3 protein: CASSAQGQNYEQYF

D gene: .
V gene: TRBV20-1
CDR3 length: 12
clone size: .
J gene: TRBJ2-3
CDR3 DNA: TGCAGTGCTAGAGCCCGCGCAGATACGCAGTATTTT
CDR3 protein: CSARARADTQYF

D gene: TRBD2
V gene: TRBV10-3
CDR3 length: 15
clone size: once
J gene: TRBJ2-7
CDR3 DNA: TGTGCCATCAGTGAGGGGACTAGCGGTCTCTACGAGCAGTACTTC
CDR3 protein: CAISEGTSGLYEQYF

D gene: TRBD1
V gene: TRBV28
CDR3 length: 14
clone size: .
J gene: TRBJ2-4
CDR3 DNA: TGTGCCAGCAGTTCATCAACAGGGGGCGGGAGTCAGTACTTC
CDR3 protein: CASSSSTGGGSQYF

D gene: .
V gene: TRBV21-1
CDR3 length: 16
clone size: .
J gene: TRBJ2-3
CDR3 DNA: TGTGCCAGCAGAAAACCCACAGGGGACGCCACAGATACGCAGTATTTT
CDR3 protein: CASRKPTGDATDTQYF

D gene: .
V gene: TRBV27
CDR3 length: 13
clone size: .
J gene: TRBJ2-1
CDR3 DNA: TGTGCCAGCAGTTGGAAGGGCCTCGATGAGCAGTTCTTC
CDR3 protein: CASSWKGLDEQFF

D gene: .
V gene: TRBV21-1
CDR3 length: 16
clone size: few
J gene: TRBJ2-7
CDR3 DNA: TGTGCCAGCAGCAAATACCCCCGGTTAGCGGACTACGAGCAGTACTTC
CDR3 protein: CASSKYPRLADYEQYF

D gene: TRBD2
V gene: TRBV2
CDR3 length: 13
clone size: .
J gene: TRBJ2-3
CDR3 DNA: TGTGCCAGCGGGGCGGGGGTCACAGATACGCAGTATTTT
CDR3 protein: CASGAGVTDTQYF

D gene: .
V gene: TRBV20-1
CDR3 length: 13
clone size: once
J gene: TRBJ1-2
CDR3 DNA: TGCAGTGCCCCCACCGGGACATTCTATGGCTACACCTTC
CDR3 protein: CSAPTGTFYGYTF

D gene: .
V gene: TRBV20-1
CDR3 length: 12
clone size: .
J gene: TRBJ2-7
CDR3 DNA: TGCAGTGCTAGACATACAGGGTACCAGCAGTACTTC
CDR3 protein: CSARHTGYQQYF

D gene: .
V gene: TRBV4-3
CDR3 length: 13
clone size: .
J gene: TRBJ2-1
CDR3 DNA: TGCGCCAGCAGCCAGCCCGGTCGCGTTGAGCAGTTCTTC
CDR3 protein: CASSQPGRVEQFF

D gene: TRBD1
V gene: TRBV29-1
CDR3 length: 16
clone size: .
J gene: TRBJ2-7
CDR3 DNA: TGCAGCGTTGGTATGCGGGACAGGGCCTTCTCCCACGAGCAGTACTTC
CDR3 protein: CSVGMRDRAFSHEQYF

D gene: TRBD1
V gene: TRBV7-2
CDR3 length: 15
clone size: .
J gene: TRBJ2-1
CDR3 DNA: TGTGCCAGCAGCTTAGCGGGACAGGGTAGGGATGAGCAGTTCTTC
CDR3 protein: CASSLAGQGRDEQFF

D gene: .
V gene: TRBV7-2
CDR3 length: 15
clone size: .
J gene: TRBJ2-7
CDR3 DNA: TGTGCCAGCAGCTTACCGATTGCCTCCCAATACGAGCAGTACTTC
CDR3 protein: CASSLPIASQYEQYF

D gene: .
V gene: TRBV28
CDR3 length: 15
clone size: few
J gene: TRBJ2-4
CDR3 DNA: TGTGCCAGCGCGGAGAACAACGGGGAAAAAAACATTCAGTACTTC
CDR3 protein: CASAENNGEKNIQYF